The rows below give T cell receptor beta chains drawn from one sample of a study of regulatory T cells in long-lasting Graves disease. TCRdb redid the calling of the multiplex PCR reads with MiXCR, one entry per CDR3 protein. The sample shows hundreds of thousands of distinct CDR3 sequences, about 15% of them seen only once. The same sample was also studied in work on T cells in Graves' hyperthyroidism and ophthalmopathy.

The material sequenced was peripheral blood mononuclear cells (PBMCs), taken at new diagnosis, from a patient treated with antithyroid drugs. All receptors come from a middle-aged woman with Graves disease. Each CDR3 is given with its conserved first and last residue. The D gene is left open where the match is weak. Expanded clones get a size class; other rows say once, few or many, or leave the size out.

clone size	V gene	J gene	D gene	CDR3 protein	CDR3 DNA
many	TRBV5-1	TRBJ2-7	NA	CASSSFWGSGPNNEQYF	TGCGCCAGCAGCTCGTTTTGGGGCTCGGGGCCCAACAACGAGCAGTACTTC
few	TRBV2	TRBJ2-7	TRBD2	CANSGTSGAYEQYF	TGTGCCAACAGTGGGACTAGCGGAGCCTACGAGCAGTACTTC
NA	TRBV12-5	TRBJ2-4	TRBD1	CASGLLDTPGTDLAKNIQYF	TGTGCTAGTGGTTTGCTAGATACCCCCGGGACAGATCTAGCCAAAAACATTCAGTACTTC
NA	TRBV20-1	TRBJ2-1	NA	CSARRLELVGVNEQFF	TGCAGTGCTAGGCGACTAGAGTTAGTTGGGGTCAATGAGCAGTTCTTC
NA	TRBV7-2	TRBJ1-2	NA	CASSKLEGPGYTF	TGTGCCAGCAGCAAATTAGAGGGTCCCGGCTACACCTTC
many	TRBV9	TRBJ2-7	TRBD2	CASSPGTSSYEQYF	TGTGCCAGCAGCCCGGGGACTAGCAGCTACGAGCAGTACTTC
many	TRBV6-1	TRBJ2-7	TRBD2	CASSGMSYEQYF	TGTGCCAGTAGCGGGATGTCCTACGAGCAGTACTTC
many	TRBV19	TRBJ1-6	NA	CASSSPGRTNSPLHF	TGTGCCAGTAGTTCCCCGGGACGGACTAATTCACCCCTCCACTTT
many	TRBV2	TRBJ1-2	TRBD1	CATRDRGDGYTF	TGTGCCACCCGGGACAGGGGAGATGGCTACACCTTC
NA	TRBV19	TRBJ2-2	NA	CASSISLRSPGELFF	TGTGCCAGTAGTATATCCCTTCGCAGTCCCGGGGAGCTGTTTTTT
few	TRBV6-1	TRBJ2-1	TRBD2	CASSKREDYNEQFF	TGTGCCAGCAGCAAGCGGGAGGACTACAATGAGCAGTTCTTC
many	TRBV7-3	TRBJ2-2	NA	CASSLYGGRNTGELFF	TGTGCCAGCAGCTTATACGGGGGGCGCAACACCGGGGAGCTGTTTTTT
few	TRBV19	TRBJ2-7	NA	CASSIRGPSSYEQYF	TGTGCCAGTAGTATTCGGGGGCCAAGCTCCTACGAGCAGTACTTC
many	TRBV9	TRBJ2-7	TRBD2	CASSVGLAGTYEQYF	TGTGCCAGCAGCGTAGGACTAGCGGGAACCTACGAGCAGTACTTC
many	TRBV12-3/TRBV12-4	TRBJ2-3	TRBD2	CASSLVGTSETDTQYF	TGTGCCAGCAGTTTAGTGGGGACTAGCGAAACAGATACGCAGTATTTT
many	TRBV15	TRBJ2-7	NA	CATSRYRGGEQYF	TGTGCCACCAGCAGGTACAGGGGGGGCGAGCAGTACTTC
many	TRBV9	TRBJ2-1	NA	CASSAPGHNNEQFF	TGTGCCAGCAGCGCACCGGGACATAACAATGAGCAGTTCTTC
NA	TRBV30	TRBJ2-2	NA	CACSGMNTGELFF	TGTGCCTGTAGCGGAATGAACACCGGGGAGCTGTTTTTT
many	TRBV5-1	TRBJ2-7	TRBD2	CASSQHKTSGLSYEQYF	TGCGCCAGCAGCCAGCACAAGACTAGCGGGCTCTCCTACGAGCAGTACTTC
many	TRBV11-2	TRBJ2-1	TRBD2	CASTPGLAGVLSNEQFF	TGTGCCAGCACCCCGGGACTAGCGGGAGTGCTCTCAAATGAGCAGTTCTTC
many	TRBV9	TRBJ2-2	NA	CASSVAQAATGELFF	TGTGCCAGCAGCGTAGCACAGGCGGCCACCGGGGAGCTGTTTTTT
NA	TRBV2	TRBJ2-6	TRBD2	CASSGTSGRTPHSGANVLTF	TGTGCCAGCAGTGGGACTAGCGGGAGGACCCCTCACTCTGGGGCCAACGTCCTGACTTTC
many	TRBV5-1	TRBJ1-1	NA	CASTTGTNTEAFF	TGCGCCAGCACAACAGGGACGAACACTGAAGCTTTCTTT
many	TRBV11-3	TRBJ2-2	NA	CASSGWRLGDNTGELFF	TGTGCCAGCAGCGGCTGGAGACTGGGGGACAACACCGGGGAGCTGTTTTTT
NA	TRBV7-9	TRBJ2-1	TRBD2	CASSWGTSGNEQFF	TGTGCCAGCAGCTGGGGGACTAGCGGCAATGAGCAGTTCTTC
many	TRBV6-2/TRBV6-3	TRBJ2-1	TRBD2	CASSSLAGSSYNEQFF	TGTGCCAGCAGCTCCCTAGCGGGAAGCTCCTACAATGAGCAGTTCTTC
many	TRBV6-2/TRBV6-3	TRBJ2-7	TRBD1	CASTSRQGANYEQYF	TGTGCCAGCACCTCACGACAGGGGGCTAACTACGAGCAGTACTTC
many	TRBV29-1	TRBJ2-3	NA	CSVEVVGGGTDTQYF	TGCAGCGTTGAAGTAGTCGGGGGAGGCACAGATACGCAGTATTTT
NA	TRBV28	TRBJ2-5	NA	CASTPSGPAGETQYF	TGTGCCAGCACCCCCTCGGGGCCGGCGGGGGAGACCCAGTACTTC
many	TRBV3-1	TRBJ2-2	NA	CASSQERGTGELFF	TGCGCCAGCAGCCAAGAACGGGGCACCGGGGAGCTGTTTTTT
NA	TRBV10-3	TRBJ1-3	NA	CAISPSQGTGNTIYF	TGTGCCATCAGCCCCTCGCAGGGAACTGGAAACACCATATATTTT
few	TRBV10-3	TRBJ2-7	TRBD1	CAISEQDRVWDEQYF	TGTGCCATCAGTGAGCAAGACAGGGTATGGGACGAGCAGTACTTC
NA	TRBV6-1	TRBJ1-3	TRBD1	CASRQPGQGGNTIYF	TGTGCCAGCAGACAACCGGGACAGGGTGGAAACACCATATATTTT
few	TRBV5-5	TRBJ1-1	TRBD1	CASSSRTGLNTEAFF	TGTGCCAGCAGCTCCAGGACAGGGCTGAACACTGAAGCTTTCTTT
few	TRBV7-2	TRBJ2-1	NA	CASSADGYNEQFF	TGTGCCAGCAGCGCGGACGGATACAATGAGCAGTTCTTC
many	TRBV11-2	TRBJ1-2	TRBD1	CASSFRQGLGYTF	TGTGCCAGCAGCTTTAGACAGGGGTTAGGCTACACCTTC
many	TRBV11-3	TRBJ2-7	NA	CASSWGISYEQYF	TGTGCCAGCAGTTGGGGGATCTCCTACGAGCAGTACTTC
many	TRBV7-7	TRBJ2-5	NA	CASSLGPQPQYPPWGETQYF	TGTGCTAGCAGCTTAGGGCCCCAGCCGCAATACCCCCCGTGGGGGGAGACCCAGTACTTC
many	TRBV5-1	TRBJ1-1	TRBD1	CASSVGGLNTEAFF	TGCGCCAGCAGCGTAGGGGGCTTGAACACTGAAGCTTTCTTT
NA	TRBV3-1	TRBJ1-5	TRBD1	CASSQGGAQGGQPQHF	TGTGCCAGCAGCCAAGGGGGTGCGCAGGGGGGGCAGCCCCAGCATTTT
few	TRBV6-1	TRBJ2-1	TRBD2	CAARLAGKNEQFF	TGTGCCGCACGACTAGCGGGAAAGAATGAGCAGTTCTTC
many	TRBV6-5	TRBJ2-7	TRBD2	CASSSATSGISSYEQYF	TGTGCCAGCAGTTCCGCGACTAGCGGGATCTCCTCCTACGAGCAGTACTTC
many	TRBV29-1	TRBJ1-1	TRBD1	CSSLRTGTTNTEAFF	TGCAGCTCATTACGGACAGGGACTACGAACACTGAAGCTTTCTTT
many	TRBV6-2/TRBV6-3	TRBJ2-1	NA	CATKGNEQFF	TGTGCCACCAAGGGGAATGAGCAGTTCTTC
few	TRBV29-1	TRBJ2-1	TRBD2	CSVEPMASGYNEQFF	TGCAGCGTTGAACCCATGGCTAGCGGCTACAATGAGCAGTTCTTC
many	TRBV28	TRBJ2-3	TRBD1	CASRSPARTGTDTQYF	TGTGCCAGCAGATCCCCGGCAAGGACAGGGACAGATACGCAGTATTTT
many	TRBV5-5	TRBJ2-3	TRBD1	CASSLGTGVTGDTQYF	TGTGCCAGCAGCTTGGGGACAGGCGTAACGGGAGATACGCAGTATTTT
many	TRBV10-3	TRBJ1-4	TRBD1	CAISPGTGLDEKLFF	TGTGCCATCAGTCCCGGGACAGGGTTGGATGAAAAACTGTTTTTT
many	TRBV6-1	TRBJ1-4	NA	CASKDVEKLFF	TGTGCCAGCAAGGACGTGGAAAAACTGTTTTTT
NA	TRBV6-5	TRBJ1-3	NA	CASSYSSVALMSGNTIYF	TGTGCCAGCAGTTACTCGTCGGTCGCCCTGATGTCTGGAAACACCATATATTTT
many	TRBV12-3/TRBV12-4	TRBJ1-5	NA	CASSKGRTSNQPQHF	TGTGCCAGCAGCAAGGGACGGACTAGCAATCAGCCCCAGCATTTT
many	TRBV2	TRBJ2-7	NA	CASSVLVEQYF	TGTGCCAGCAGTGTCTTAGTCGAGCAGTACTTC
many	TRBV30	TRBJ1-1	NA	CAWWGQKNTEAFF	TGTGCCTGGTGGGGGCAAAAGAACACTGAAGCTTTCTTT
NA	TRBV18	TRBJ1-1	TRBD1	CASPTSTGENTEAFF	TGTGCCAGCCCAACTTCGACAGGGGAGAACACTGAAGCTTTCTTT
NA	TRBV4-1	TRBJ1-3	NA	CASSQVWISGNTIYF	TGCGCCAGCAGCCAAGTTTGGATCTCTGGAAACACCATATATTTT